This entry lists 7 T cell receptor beta chains sequenced from one sample in a study of HIV-infected children after antiretroviral therapy interruption. RNA-based 3' RACE libraries used unique molecular identifiers. TCRdb processed the 3' RACE reads anew with MiXCR; each CDR3 protein has one entry. This sample has fewer than 50,000 distinct CDR3 sequences, with 4.3% found just once. Regarding treatment: PENTA 11 planned treatment interruption arm or continuous ART arm. The material sequenced was CD45RA+ CD4+ T cells from PBMCs, pooled from several time points, taken from a donor given antiretroviral therapy, either interrupted or continuous. Subset: naive CD4+ CD45RA+ CD45RO- T cells. The origin of the receptors is a pool of human donors with HIV.

This clonotype was recorded at least ten times. V gene TRBV5-6 combines with J gene TRBJ2-3, with D uncertain. CDR3 length: 11 amino acids. CDR1 is SGHDT and CDR2 is YYEEEE in the germline V gene. Trimming removed 1 base from V and 7 bases from J, with 4 bases in between. The CDR3 sequence: CASSLYNTQYF. CDR3 bases: TGTGCCAGCAGCTTGTACAATACGCAGTATTTT.

To note about this clonotype: A much larger clonotype is one base distant, so this may be a read error. The chain's CDR3 is CASSSGGATRELFF. In nucleotides, the CDR3 is TGTGCCAGCAGTAGCGGGGGGGCGACCAGGGAGCTGTTTTTT. The genes are TRBV6-6 and TRBJ2-2, with 10 bases matching TRBD2. V dropped 5 bases and J dropped 9; count of bases not matched to a gene: 6. CDR1 and CDR2 from the germline V gene are MNHNY and SVGAGI (reference sequence). The CDR3 runs 14 residues.

This clonotype was counted many times. CDR3 DNA: TGTGCCAGCAGCCGGACCGAGAACACTGAAGCTTTCTTT. Translating gives CASSRTENTEAFF. The J gene is TRBJ1-1, the V gene TRBV13, with D unresolved. The CDR3 runs to 13 residues. The germline V and J ends were trimmed by 5 bases and 1 base, with 8 bases remaining between them. Per the germline V gene, CDR1 is PRHDT and CDR2 is FYEKMQ (reference sequence). The variable domain in full, with the rest retrieved from reference TRBV13 and TRBJ1-1, is AAGVIQSPRHLIKEKRETATLKCYPIPRHDTVYWYQQGPGQDPQFLISFYEKMQSDKGSIPDRFSAQQFSDYHSELNMSSLELGDSALYFCASSRTENTEAFFGQGTRLTVV.

This clonotype was observed at least ten times. V is TRBV12-5 and J is TRBJ1-5; the D is unclear. The CDR3 contains 14 residues. Trimming shortened V by 0 bases and J by 5 bases, and 8 bases separated the two germline ends. The germline V gene encodes CDR1 LGHNT and CDR2 FRNRAP. The CDR3 loop reads CASGLVGSYQPQHF. The DNA for the CDR3 is TGTGCTAGTGGTTTGGTAGGGAGCTATCAGCCCCAGCATTTT.

This clonotype was observed at least ten times. The chain is built from TRBV5-4 and TRBJ2-2; TRBD1 matches at 10 bases. This CDR3 region has 16 residues. The junction had 5 bases not matched to a gene; V was cut back by 4 bases and J by 2 bases. Per the germline V gene, CDR1 is SGHNT and CDR2 is YYREEE (reference sequence). CDR3 region: CASSTSTGGNTGELFF. The DNA for the CDR3 is TGTGCCAGCAGCACCTCGACAGGGGGCAACACCGGGGAGCTGTTTTTT.

This clonotype showed up many times. This chain uses TRBV2 with TRBJ2-1, with 12 nucleotides matching TRBD1. Germline CDR1 is SNHLY and CDR2 is FYNNEI. Germline trimming cut 6 bases from V and 10 bases from J; bases unmatched to any gene: 4. This CDR3 contains 13 residues. Written as DNA, the CDR3 is TGTGCCAGCAGCGGGACAGGGGGCGGGGAGCAGTTCTTC. It is translated as CASSGTGGGEQFF.

The V and J genes are TRBV5-6 and TRBJ1-2, with 8 bases that match TRBD1. CDR1 is SGHDT, CDR2 YYEEEE, per germline. Germline trimming cut 4 bases from V and 4 bases from J; bases unmatched to any gene: 6. The length of the CDR3 is 14 residues. The CDR3 spells CASSTDRESYGYTF. Here the CDR3 DNA reads TGTGCCAGCAGCACGGACAGGGAAAGCTATGGCTACACCTTC.